These T cell receptor beta chains were read from a single sample in a study of OX40 agonist ivuxolimab in advanced cancers. Libraries were prepared by immunoSEQ multiplex PCR; TCRdb keeps only in-frame clonotypes and omits some of them. Of over 80,000 clones listed, around 87% are singletons. The sequences come from CD4+ or CD8+ T cells sorted from blood, collected in a trial of the OX40 agonist ivuxolimab. Receptors were obtained from an adult with an advanced solid tumor such as melanoma, head and neck, liver or kidney cancer. Each CDR3 is given with its conserved first and last residue. The D gene is left open where the match is weak. Clone size is not always given. Where it is, it says once, few, many or a class for expanded clones.

v_gene	d_gene	j_gene	abundance	CDR3aa	CDR3nt
TRBV6-5	NA	TRBJ2-1	NA	CASSYYQRYNEQFF	TGTGCCAGCAGTTACTACCAGCGGTACAATGAGCAGTTCTTC
TRBV5-1	NA	TRBJ2-1	NA	CASSLEGSDNEQFF	TGCGCCAGCAGCTTGGAGGGTAGCGACAATGAGCAGTTCTTC
TRBV6-6	NA	TRBJ1-2	NA	CASRRDKNYGYTF	TGTGCCAGCAGGCGCGACAAGAACTATGGCTACACCTTC
TRBV10-1	NA	TRBJ2-5	NA	CASSESMTGETQYF	TGCGCCAGCAGTGAGTCGATGACCGGCGAGACCCAGTACTTC
TRBV2	NA	TRBJ1-5	NA	CATRTLTEDQPQHF	TGTGCCACCCGGACTCTAACCGAGGATCAGCCCCAGCATTTT
TRBV5-1	NA	TRBJ1-2	NA	CASSLGQGNYGYTF	TGCGCCAGCAGCTTGGGGCAGGGGAACTATGGCTACACCTTC
TRBV7-2	NA	TRBJ2-1	NA	CASSLTFAENNEQFF	TGTGCCAGCAGCTTAACCTTCGCGGAAAACAATGAGCAGTTCTTC
TRBV5-1	TRBD2	TRBJ2-1	NA	CASSSQSGSHNEQFF	TGCGCCAGCAGCTCTCAAAGCGGGAGCCACAATGAGCAGTTCTTC
TRBV28	NA	TRBJ1-2	NA	CASSSQGLYGYTF	TGTGCCAGCAGTTCCCAGGGCCTCTATGGCTACACCTTC
TRBV28	TRBD1	TRBJ1-5	NA	CASSSRRDRAENQPQHF	TGTGCCAGCAGTTCCCGCCGGGACAGGGCGGAAAATCAGCCCCAGCATTTT
TRBV7-6	TRBD2	TRBJ2-1	NA	CASSSLAGLSYNEQFF	TGTGCCAGCAGCTCGCTAGCGGGCCTATCCTACAATGAGCAGTTCTTC
TRBV28	TRBD1	TRBJ2-7	NA	CASSELGTGQSFEQYF	TGTGCCAGCAGTGAACTCGGGACAGGGCAATCATTCGAGCAGTACTTC
TRBV30	NA	TRBJ1-5	NA	CAWSEGGRNQPQHF	TGTGCCTGGAGTGAGGGGGGTCGCAATCAGCCCCAGCATTTT
TRBV7-2	NA	TRBJ1-3	once	CASSQNLGTSGNTIYF	TGTGCCAGCAGCCAAAACCTGGGGACCTCTGGAAACACCATATATTTT
TRBV19	TRBD2	TRBJ2-3	few	CASSIGLAGGQGVTDTQYF	TGTGCCAGTAGTATCGGATTAGCGGGAGGGCAGGGGGTCACAGATACGCAGTATTTT
TRBV10-3	NA	TRBJ2-3	NA	CAISESRRQGLGDTQYF	TGTGCCATCAGTGAGTCGAGGCGGCAGGGCCTTGGGGATACGCAGTATTTT
TRBV5-8	NA	TRBJ1-6	NA	CASRPLVGSGSPLHF	TGTGCCAGCCGCCCCTTGGTGGGGAGTGGGTCACCCCTCCACTTT
TRBV5-1	NA	TRBJ1-1	NA	CASSLDGQGGTEAFF	TGCGCCAGCAGCTTGGATGGGCAGGGAGGGACTGAAGCTTTCTTT
TRBV29-1	TRBD2	TRBJ2-1	NA	CSVATSGRNNEQFF	TGCAGCGTTGCGACTAGCGGGAGGAACAATGAGCAGTTCTTC
TRBV27	NA	TRBJ1-6	NA	CASSLSGASNSPLHF	TGTGCCAGCAGTTTATCGGGGGCCTCTAATTCACCCCTCCACTTT
TRBV4-1	TRBD2	TRBJ2-7	once	CASSQDTGLAEFYEQYF	TGCGCCAGCAGCCAAGATACGGGACTAGCGGAGTTCTACGAGCAGTACTTC
TRBV7-6	NA	TRBJ2-7	once	CASSLDQAYEQYF	TGTGCCAGCAGCTTAGATCAGGCCTACGAGCAGTACTTC
TRBV27	TRBD1	TRBJ1-5	NA	CASSRQGLGDQPQHF	TGTGCCAGCAGCCGACAGGGCCTTGGGGATCAGCCCCAGCATTTT
TRBV28	TRBD1	TRBJ2-5	NA	CASRRQGGETQYF	TGTGCCAGCAGACGACAGGGTGGCGAGACCCAGTACTTC
TRBV28	NA	TRBJ2-3	NA	CASSSGLPTDTQYF	TGTGCCAGCAGTTCGGGACTCCCCACAGATACGCAGTATTTT
TRBV5-6	TRBD2	TRBJ2-3	NA	CASSLLAEGPDTQYF	TGTGCCAGCAGCTTACTAGCGGAAGGTCCAGATACGCAGTATTTT
TRBV4-2	TRBD2	TRBJ2-5	NA	CASSQGLAGGPGAGETQYF	TGTGCCAGCAGCCAAGGTCTAGCGGGAGGGCCAGGGGCGGGCGAGACCCAGTACTTC
TRBV7-8	NA	TRBJ2-3	NA	CASSLQDPDTQYF	TGTGCCAGCAGCTTACAGGACCCAGATACGCAGTATTTT